This paragraph covers one T cell receptor (beta chain) sequence. As yet, its antigen is unknown. The data were obtained in a study of CD8+CD57+ T cells in acquired aplastic anemia. Study details: CD4+ and CD8+ cells, once sorted, gave DNA averaging approximately 3 ug. Study results and caveats: Between patients and controls, CD8+ Simpson's diversity did not vary significantly. Around 29 CD8+ CDR3 sequences were shared between patients and controls.

Per germline, CDR1 LNHDA and CDR2 SQIVND (reference sequence). This CDR3 spans 14 amino acids. Trimming removed 5 bases from V and 2 bases from J, with 12 bases in between. Profiling that covered TCR beta VDJ and CDR3 relied on genomic DNA as its template. MiXCR was run by TCRdb on the reads, yielding one entry per CDR3 protein. Seen here are about 48,000 distinct CDR3 sequences, around 70% observed once, and the top ten hold roughly 34%. The chain employs TRBV19 and TRBJ1-2; D ambiguous. The sequenced sample consisted of sorted CD4+, CD8+, or CD8+CD57+ T cells (not recorded which) from PBMCs. The TCR was taken from a human donor in good health, serving as a control. The chain's CDR3 is CASSFKRMNYGYTF. The CDR3 DNA is TGTGCCAGTAGTTTTAAAAGAATGAACTATGGCTACACCTTC.